Shown below are 31 T cell receptor beta chains from a single sample sequenced in a study of CD8+CD57+ T cells in acquired aplastic anemia. Genomic DNA constituted the template upon which TCR beta VDJ and CDR3 profiling was performed. TCRdb recomputed calls from the reads with MiXCR, one row per CDR3 protein. The top ten hold approximately 1.2% of the sample, which has some 200,000 distinct CDR3 sequences, about 37% seen once. Sequencing was carried out using sorted CD4+, CD8+, or CD8+CD57+ T cells (not recorded which) from PBMCs. The receptors were sampled from a human donor in good health, serving as a control.

Many counts were recorded for this clonotype. The chain recombines TRBV3-1 with TRBJ2-5; 8 nucleotides match TRBD1. CDR3 length: 15 amino acids. Per germline, CDR1 LGHDT and CDR2 YNNKEL (reference sequence). V gave up 0 bases and J gave up 10 bases; unmatched junction bases: 10. In DNA, the CDR3 is TGTGCCAGCAGCCAAGATCCAGGGGGCCCTTCATTCCAGTACTTC. Protein product: CASSQDPGGPSFQYF.

This chain connects TRBV5-1 to TRBJ1-3, with D unresolved. Trimming pared 2 bases from V and 0 bases from J, leaving 6 bases between. This CDR3 comprises 14 residues. Germline CDR1 is SGHRS and CDR2 is YFSETQ. For the CDR3, the DNA is TGCGCCAGCAGCTTCTCAGACTCTGGAAACACCATATATTTT. Translation gives CASSFSDSGNTIYF.

J is TRBJ2-4 and V is TRBV20-1; TRBD2 agrees at 11 bases. The V gene's germline CDR1 is DFQATT and CDR2 SNEGSKA (reference sequence). CDR3 length: 16 residues. After removal of 0 bases from V and 5 bases from J, the junction contained 6 bases not matched to a gene. This CDR3 is CSARDPSGGNENIQYF. The CDR3 bases are TGCAGTGCTAGAGATCCTAGCGGGGGGAATGAAAACATTCAGTACTTC.

This clonotype was counted many times. This sequence joins TRBV25-1 and TRBJ1-1; 11 positions agree with TRBD1. V gave up 3 bases and J gave up 5 bases; unmatched junction bases: 2. Germline V gene data show CDR1 as MGHDK and CDR2 as SYGVNS. This CDR3 has 14 amino acids. Written as DNA, the CDR3 is TGTGCCAGCAGTGAGGACAGGGGGCTGACTGAAGCTTTCTTT. It yields the protein CASSEDRGLTEAFF.

Note on this clonotype: A much larger clone differs from this one at a single base, so this may be a read error. The chain uses TRBV12-3 or TRBV12-4 and TRBJ2-5; either TRBD1 or TRBD2 may fit D (5 bases each). Trimming left V 3 bases short and J 2 bases short, with 13 bases between. The CDR3 runs to 15 residues. CDR3 sequence: CASSLEAGPQETQYF. The CDR3 region has the DNA TGTGCCAGCAGTTTGGAGGCAGGGCCACAAGAGACCCAGTACTTC.

Concerning this clonotype: At one end, the junction sequence differs from germline, possibly due to a read error. The rearrangement joins TRBV20-1 to TRBJ1-4, with 11 bases lining up with TRBD1. This CDR3 is 13 amino acids long. Germline V CDR1 and CDR2: DFQATT, SNEGSKA (reference sequence). The CDR3 region has the DNA TGCAGTGCCGGACAGGGGGCTGGTGAAGAACTGTTTTTT. Translated, it gives CSAGQGAGEELFF.

This chain connects TRBV7-3 to TRBJ2-1, with a possible D match to TRBD1 (6 bases). V was trimmed by 2 bases and J by 6 bases, leaving 14 bases between them. The CDR3 is made up of 15 amino acids. Germline V lookup: CDR1 SGHTA, CDR2 FQGTGA. CDR3 sequence (DNA): TGTGCCAGCAGCTTAGGGGGCAAAGGGTTCAATGAGCAGTTCTTC. This sequence encodes CASSLGGKGFNEQFF.

This clonotype turned up a few times. The rearrangement uses TRBV5-6 and TRBJ2-3; 7 nucleotides align to TRBD2. This CDR3 has 14 residues. Germline CDR1 SGHDT, CDR2 YYEEEE. J was trimmed by 7 bases and V by 1 base; bases with no gene match: 6. CDR3 sequence (DNA): TGTGCCAGCAGCTTGTGGGGGGGGACGAATACGCAGTATTTT. Amino acids: CASSLWGGTNTQYF.

This clonotype was observed many times. As DNA, the CDR3 is TGTGCCAGCAGTGAACTCGGGACTAGCGTTTTCTACGAGCAGTACTTC. It codes for CASSELGTSVFYEQYF. The gene calls are TRBV25-1 and TRBJ2-7, with 10 bases fitting TRBD2. The V segment lost 2 bases and the J segment 3 bases; nucleotides outside the gene matches: 7. This CDR3 is 16 amino acids long. Germline V lookup: CDR1 MGHDK, CDR2 SYGVNS.

This clonotype came up a few times. V gene TRBV28 combines with J gene TRBJ2-3, with D tentatively TRBD2 (6 bases). Per germline, CDR1 MDHEN and CDR2 SYDVKM. Deletions cut 2 bases from V and 4 bases from J, with 10 bases between. This CDR3 contains 14 residues. The CDR3 DNA reads TGTGCCAGCAGTTTAGGGGGGTTTGCAGATACGCAGTATTTT. This gives the protein CASSLGGFADTQYF.

As for this clonotype: The junction shows a germline mismatch at one end, possibly a read error. CDR3 residues: CASSSFIRGSGHTDAQYF. CDR3 in DNA: TGCGCCAGCAGCTCGTTCATACGGGGATCTGGGCACACAGATGCGCAGTATTTT. V gene TRBV5-1 combines with J gene TRBJ2-3; D might be TRBD2 (5 bases). The V gene's germline CDR1 is SGHRS and CDR2 YFSETQ. The CDR3 runs 18 residues.

The gene calls are TRBV19 and TRBJ1-1; D remains ambiguous. CDR3 size: 15 residues. The germline V gene has CDR1 LNHDA and CDR2 SQIVND (reference sequence). V lost 6 bases, J lost 8 bases, and 22 bases lay in between. CDR3 loop: CASRSHQPLGAEAFF. The DNA for the CDR3 is TGTGCCAGTAGATCCCACCAACCCCTGGGAGCGGAAGCTTTCTTT.

At least ten counts were recorded for this clonotype. This chain joins TRBV20-1 and TRBJ1-6, with 11 bases fitting TRBD1. Germline CDR1 and CDR2: DFQATT and SNEGSKA (reference sequence). The CDR3 is made up of 14 amino acids. V dropped 0 bases and J dropped 10; count of bases not matched to a gene: 2. DNA of the CDR3: TGCAGTGCTAGAGAGGGGACAGGGGGATCACCCCTCCACTTT. This encodes CSAREGTGGSPLHF.

V gene TRBV5-5 combines with J gene TRBJ1-4; 7 bases line up with TRBD1. The trim removed 0 bases at V and 8 bases at J, leaving 7 bases unmatched. The CDR3 consists of 15 residues. Germline CDR1 SGHKS, CDR2 YYEKEE (reference sequence). Here the CDR3 reads CASSLGQGAGEKLFF. CDR3 sequence (DNA): TGTGCCAGCAGCTTGGGACAGGGAGCCGGGGAAAAACTGTTTTTT.

This clonotype was detected only a few times. The chain has TRBV12-3 or TRBV12-4 and TRBJ1-2, with D uncertain. V was trimmed by 6 bases and J by 9 bases, leaving 17 bases between them. This CDR3 has 13 residues. The CDR3 sequence: CASSSILGDRYTF. The CDR3 DNA follows: TGTGCCAGCAGCTCCATTCTAGGAGATCGCTACACCTTC.

The chain carries TRBV15 and TRBJ2-7, with TRBD2 as a possible D gene (5 bases). In germline, CDR1 is LNHNV, CDR2 YYDKDF (reference sequence). V shed 1 base and J shed 3 bases, with 10 bases lying between them. The CDR3 has 14 amino acids. CDR3 nucleotide sequence: TGTGCCACCAGCAGAGTTGGAGGCAACTACGAGCAGTACTTC. It encodes CATSRVGGNYEQYF.

Many counts were recorded for this clonotype. The V and J genes are TRBV20-1 and TRBJ1-5; D is uncertain. CDR3 length: 12 residues. V lost 0 bases, J lost 11 bases, and 11 bases lay in between. Germline values: CDR1 DFQATT, CDR2 SNEGSKA (reference sequence). The CDR3 sequence is CSARDPSWAQHF. In nucleotides, the CDR3 is TGCAGTGCTAGAGACCCCTCTTGGGCCCAGCATTTT.

The chain links TRBV15 to TRBJ1-5; no definite D call. Trimming shortened V by 6 bases and J by 0 bases, and 12 bases separated the two germline ends. The CDR3 is made up of 15 amino acids. Germline V gene lookup returns CDR1 LNHNV and CDR2 YYDKDF (reference sequence). Here the CDR3 reads CATRGLVDSNQPQHF. CDR3 DNA sequence: TGTGCCACCAGAGGTCTAGTGGATAGCAATCAGCCCCAGCATTTT.

This chain links TRBV19 with TRBJ1-2; 8 nucleotides line up with TRBD1. This CDR3 has 13 amino acids. Germline V lookup: CDR1 LNHDA, CDR2 SQIVND (reference sequence). Losses at the gene ends were 11 bases for V and 4 bases for J; bases not matched to a gene: 9. CDR3 nucleotide sequence: TGTGCCGGTAACCCGGACAGGGCCTATGGCTACACCTTC. Amino acid sequence: CAGNPDRAYGYTF.

In this sample, this clonotype turned up many times. This chain joins TRBV20-1 and TRBJ2-7; TRBD2 agrees at 13 bases. Germline V gene lookup returns CDR1 DFQATT and CDR2 SNEGSKA (reference sequence). The CDR3 has 16 residues. The J segment lost 2 bases and the V segment lost 3 bases, leaving 7 bases of the junction unmatched. The CDR3 DNA sequence: TGCAGTGCTAGGCCCGGGGGGACTAGCGGGGCCTACGAGCAGTACTTC. Amino acids: CSARPGGTSGAYEQYF.

The rearrangement joins TRBV2 to TRBJ2-2, with 7 bases identical to TRBD1. The CDR3 consists of 17 residues. Per germline, CDR1 SNHLY and CDR2 FYNNEI. Trimming took 2 bases from V and 3 from J; bases not matched to a gene: 9. The CDR3 DNA reads TGTGCCAGCAGTGAACAGGGCAGGGACAGCTACACCGGGGAGCTGTTTTTT. Its protein product is CASSEQGRDSYTGELFF.

This clonotype occurred many times. The gene calls are TRBV19 and TRBJ1-1, with TRBD1 matching 9 bases. Germline CDR1 reads LNHDA; CDR2 reads SQIVND (reference sequence). V shed 6 bases, J shed 4 bases, and the junction held 6 bases outside the gene matches. The CDR3 contains 14 residues. CDR3 protein: CASRKTGGGTEAFF. CDR3 coding DNA: TGTGCCAGTAGGAAAACAGGGGGCGGCACTGAAGCTTTCTTT.

This clonotype was counted at least ten times. The chain combines TRBV29-1 with TRBJ2-1, with TRBD2 matching 8 bases. Trimming took 0 bases from V and 3 from J; bases not matched to a gene: 10. The CDR3 contains 17 residues. Germline V CDR1 and CDR2: SQVTM, ANQGSEA. This chain's CDR3 is CSVEDPGGGFNYNEQFF. Here the CDR3 DNA reads TGCAGCGTTGAAGATCCGGGGGGGGGCTTTAACTACAATGAGCAGTTCTTC.

This clonotype was recorded at least ten times. The chain combines TRBV9 with TRBJ1-2; a possible D gene is TRBD1 (5 bases). Germline values: CDR1 SGDLS, CDR2 YYNGEE. V was clipped by 0 bases and J by 3 bases, with 6 bases between them. The CDR3 runs 13 residues. CDR3 coding DNA: TGTGCCAGCAGCGTAGCAGGGTACTATGGCTACACCTTC. Amino acid sequence: CASSVAGYYGYTF.

This clonotype was seen at least ten times. The V call is TRBV12-3 or TRBV12-4, the J call TRBJ2-1; possibly TRBD1 or TRBD2 for D (6 bases each). The V end lost 6 bases, the J end lost 1 base, and 16 bases lay between the germline ends. This CDR3 comprises 16 residues. CDR3 residues: CASRSGAGASYNEQFF. DNA of the CDR3: TGTGCCAGCAGATCGGGGGCAGGAGCATCCTACAATGAGCAGTTCTTC.

A note on this clonotype: A much bigger clone sits one base away, suggesting this may be a read error. V gene TRBV19 combines with J gene TRBJ1-1, with 8 bases matching TRBD1. The CDR3 consists of 15 residues. Germline CDR1 and CDR2: LNHDA and SQIVND (reference sequence). CDR3 DNA: TGTGCCAGTAGTATGCGGACAGGGCCGGACACTGAAGCTTCCTTT. It specifies CASSMRTGPDTEASF.

This clonotype was detected ten times or more. The CDR3 coding sequence is TGCAGTGCCCCGGGGGGCGCCGTAGAGACCCAGTACTTC. It specifies CSAPGGAVETQYF. This rearrangement joins TRBV20-1 to TRBJ2-5, with D possibly being TRBD2 (7 bases). V lost 6 bases and J 4 bases, leaving 15 bases between the germline ends. CDR1 is DFQATT, CDR2 SNEGSKA, per germline (reference sequence). The CDR3 totals 13 residues.

This clonotype was counted many times. CDR3 sequence reads: CASRQGLGYTEAFF. CDR3 nucleotide sequence: TGTGCCAGCAGACAGGGGTTGGGGTACACTGAAGCTTTCTTT. The chain couples TRBV2 to TRBJ1-1; 7 bases are a match to TRBD1. J lost 3 bases, V lost 6 bases, and 7 bases had no gene match. Per the germline V gene, CDR1 is SNHLY and CDR2 is FYNNEI. The CDR3 is made up of 14 amino acids.

This chain links TRBV5-1 with TRBJ1-6, with 9 bases lining up with TRBD1. Germline loops: CDR1 SGHRS, CDR2 YFSETQ. The CDR3 is made up of 15 amino acids. J was trimmed by 9 bases and V by 4 bases; bases with no gene match: 8. The CDR3 bases are TGCGCCAGCAGCAAGAGGACAGGGGTTCTTTCACCCCTCCACTTT. Amino acids: CASSKRTGVLSPLHF. Using reference TRBV5-1 and TRBJ1-6 for the parts outside the CDR3, the full variable domain is KAGVTQTPRYLIKTRGQQVTLSCSPISGHRSVSWYQQTPGQGLQFLFEYFSETQRNKGNFPGRFSGRQFSNSRSEMNVSTLELGDSALYLCASSKRTGVLSPLHFGNGTRLTVT.

This chain links TRBV10-3 with TRBJ1-6; D perhaps matches TRBD1 (5 bases). The V gene lost 10 bases and the J gene lost 5 bases, with 15 bases spanning the gap. There are 14 residues in the CDR3. Germline V gene sequence: CDR1 ENHRY, CDR2 SYGVKD. CDR3 coding DNA: TGTGCCAGTTTCGGCGGGGCTAATAATTCACCCCTCCACTTT. This sequence encodes CASFGGANNSPLHF.

At least ten counts were recorded for this clonotype. V usage is TRBV3-1 and J usage is TRBJ1-2, with D possibly matching TRBD1 (5 bases). V lost 3 bases and J lost 2, with 10 bases in between. The CDR3 totals 14 residues. The V gene's germline CDR1 is LGHDT and CDR2 YNNKEL (reference sequence). DNA of the CDR3: TGTGCCAGCAGCCAGGAAAGGGGCAACTATGGCTACACCTTC. It yields the protein CASSQERGNYGYTF.